Below, 15 T cell receptor beta chains from the same sample are listed, as sequenced in a study of T cell changes during pregnancy in multiple sclerosis. Clones were read by immunoSEQ multiplex PCR, and TCRdb kept only the in-frame ones, dropping some. The sample lists some 53,000 clones, about 92% occurring once. The sample in question was CD4+ T cells from peripheral blood mononuclear cells, obtained in the third trimester of pregnancy. All receptors derive from a female donor with multiple sclerosis, enrolled in a pregnancy study.

The V and J genes are TRBV5-1 and TRBJ2-1; TRBD2 matches 8 bases. The germline CDR1 and CDR2 sequences are SGHRS and YFSETQ. The V segment lost 0 bases and the J segment 7 bases; nucleotides outside the gene matches: 6. This CDR3 spans 15 amino acids. This CDR3 is CASSLVPGRENEQFF. For the CDR3, the DNA is TGCGCCAGCAGCTTGGTCCCCGGGAGGGAAAATGAGCAGTTCTTC.

V and J are TRBV18 and TRBJ2-3, with 12 bases lining up with TRBD2. The length of the CDR3 is 15 residues. V lost 4 bases, J lost 3 bases, and 2 bases stayed unmatched. Per germline, CDR1 KGHSH and CDR2 LQKENI. Written as DNA, the CDR3 is TGTGCCAGCTCACTAGGGACTAGCGGGACAGATACGCAGTATTTT. Protein: CASSLGTSGTDTQYF.

The chain uses TRBV7-8 and TRBJ2-3, with D perhaps matching TRBD1 (5 bases). Germline CDR1 and CDR2: SGHVS and FQNEAQ. Trimming took off 3 bases at V and 11 bases at J, with 9 bases between the two ends. This CDR3 has 11 residues. CDR3 amino acids: CASSFDRQQYF. The CDR3 DNA follows: TGTGCCAGCAGCTTCGACAGACAGCAGTATTTT.

V and J are TRBV6-4 and TRBJ2-3, with D uncertain. CDR1 is MRHNA and CDR2 is SNTAGT in the germline V gene. V shed 3 bases and J shed 1 base, with 5 bases lying between them. There are 13 residues in the CDR3. The CDR3 DNA follows: TGTGCCAGCAGTGAGAGTGGCACAGATACGCAGTATTTT. It translates to CASSESGTDTQYF.

This clone was counted once. This chain uses TRBV5-5 with TRBJ2-1; 9 nucleotides match TRBD1. The germline gives CDR1 SGHKS, CDR2 YYEKEE (reference sequence). The V segment lost 0 bases and the J segment 9 bases; nucleotides outside the gene matches: 4. This CDR3 contains 14 residues. CDR3 DNA sequence: TGTGCCAGCAGCTTGGTACAGGGGGCCGGTGAGCAGTTCTTC. This codes for CASSLVQGAGEQFF.

This sequence joins TRBV9 and TRBJ2-3; tentatively, D is TRBD1 (6 bases). The germline CDR1 and CDR2 sequences are SGDLS and YYNGEE. Trimming cost V 4 bases and J 2 bases, with 14 bases left between them. CDR3 size: 15 residues. The CDR3 DNA follows: TGTGCCAGCAGCCTCCAGGGGCACACCACAGATACGCAGTATTTT. It encodes CASSLQGHTTDTQYF.

This rearrangement joins TRBV25-1 to TRBJ1-4, with D possibly matching TRBD1 (5 bases). Germline V gene sequence: CDR1 MGHDK, CDR2 SYGVNS. CDR3 length equals 14 residues. V lost 5 bases and J lost 7, with 14 bases in between. The CDR3 region has the DNA TGTGCCAGCAGTTTGGCAGGGCCGGGTGAAAAACTGTTTTTT. As protein: CASSLAGPGEKLFF.

This chain joins TRBV6-1 and TRBJ1-2; D gene uncertain. This CDR3 region has 16 residues. Trimming cost V 3 bases and J 1 base, with 15 bases left between them. CDR1 MNHNS and CDR2 SASEGT come from the germline V gene. The CDR3: CASSEGAAGINYGYTF. CDR3 sequence (DNA): TGTGCCAGCAGTGAGGGAGCGGCGGGAATTAACTATGGCTACACCTTC.

This chain uses TRBV12-5 with TRBJ1-5; TRBD1 might be the D (5 bases). The CDR3 is 18 residues long. Germline lookup yields CDR1 LGHNT and CDR2 FRNRAP. Trimming stripped 0 bases from V and 0 bases from J, with 15 bases between. CDR3: CASGLVHKGKGSNQPQHF. CDR3 nucleotides: TGTGCTAGTGGTTTGGTACATAAGGGGAAAGGTAGCAATCAGCCCCAGCATTTT.

The V gene is TRBV13, the J gene TRBJ2-7; tentatively, D is TRBD2 (6 bases). The germline CDR1 and CDR2 sequences are PRHDT and FYEKMQ (reference sequence). Trimming shortened V by 5 bases and J by 5 bases, and 19 bases separated the two germline ends. The CDR3 has 15 amino acids. The CDR3 protein is CASSPRDKGGHEQYF. As DNA, the CDR3 is TGTGCCAGCAGCCCCCGAGACAAGGGAGGCCACGAGCAGTACTTC.

The chain carries TRBV5-1 and TRBJ2-3, with a weak D call TRBD2 (6 bases). Looked up from germline, CDR1 is SGHRS and CDR2 is YFSETQ. The CDR3 covers 15 residues. V was pared by 4 bases and J by 1 base, with 13 bases between. The CDR3 spells CASSRAGGGTDTQYF. In DNA, the CDR3 is TGCGCCAGCAGCCGAGCTGGAGGGGGCACAGATACGCAGTATTTT.

The gene calls are TRBV5-4 and TRBJ1-4; TRBD1 is a possible D gene (6 bases). Trimming cost V 4 bases and J 5 bases, with 12 bases left between them. The CDR3 runs to 14 residues. Per germline, CDR1 SGHNT and CDR2 YYREEE (reference sequence). The CDR3 loop reads CASSNQGLNEKLFF. In DNA form, the CDR3 reads TGTGCCAGCAGCAATCAGGGGTTGAATGAAAAACTGTTTTTT.

The CDR3 spells CASSLSSTGEWDTEAFF. The CDR3 DNA reads TGTGCCAGCAGCTTGTCTTCCACCGGGGAGTGGGACACTGAAGCTTTCTTT. The rearrangement uses TRBV5-6 and TRBJ1-1; D is undetermined. Trimming took 1 base from V and 3 from J, leaving 19 bases between them. Germline lookup yields CDR1 SGHDT and CDR2 YYEEEE. The CDR3 contains 17 residues.

The chain joins TRBV5-8 to TRBJ1-3; D might be TRBD1 (6 bases). The CDR3 consists of 16 residues. V shed 0 bases and J shed 2 bases, with 12 bases lying between them. The germline V gene encodes CDR1 SGHTS and CDR2 YDEGEE. In nucleotides, the CDR3 is TGTGCCAGCAGCTTGGACGTGACAGGAGCTGGAAACACCATATATTTT. Amino acid sequence: CASSLDVTGAGNTIYF.

The J gene is TRBJ1-1, the V gene TRBV2, with no clear D. The CDR3 length is 14 residues. V was trimmed by 6 bases and J by 0 bases, leaving 11 bases between them. Germline V gene sequence: CDR1 SNHLY, CDR2 FYNNEI. The CDR3 sequence is CASRVAGLNTEAFF. The CDR3 nucleotides are TGTGCCAGCAGGGTTGCGGGATTGAACACTGAAGCTTTCTTT.